These 30 T cell receptor beta chains were all obtained from the same sample, sequenced in a study of T cell repertoires in cytomegalovirus infection. TCRdb re-called the reads with MiXCR, one entry per CDR3 protein. The sample holds 570,000 or so distinct CDR3 sequences; 40% are singletons and the top ten take 40% to 60%. These receptors have no identified antigens. Sequenced material: cultured PBMCs, taken from culture after CMV antigen stimulation. The origin of the receptors is a human donor in good health (CMV status not recorded). Some clones in this sample may be carry-over from other donors' samples.

The J gene is TRBJ1-1, the V gene TRBV6-2 or TRBV6-3; 8 bases agree with TRBD1. J gave up 10 bases and V 0 bases, and 4 bases lay outside the gene matches. The CDR3 contains 13 residues. CDR1 is MNHEY and CDR2 is SVGEGT in the germline V gene. The CDR3: CASSYSIQGAAFF. The CDR3 coding sequence is TGTGCCAGCAGTTACTCGATTCAGGGGGCAGCTTTCTTT.

This chain connects TRBV6-2 or TRBV6-3 to TRBJ2-1, with unresolved D. Germline CDR1 is MNHEY and CDR2 is SVGEGT. The CDR3 totals 15 residues. The germline V and J ends were trimmed by 6 bases and 3 bases, with 15 bases remaining between them. The CDR3 spells CASSHSRGFYNEQFF. The DNA for the CDR3 is TGTGCCAGCAGCCATTCTCGCGGTTTCTACAATGAGCAGTTCTTC.

This clonotype has only a few counts. The chain couples TRBV7-8 to TRBJ1-5; possibly TRBD1 for D (5 bases). The CDR3 is 14 residues long. Trimming took off 5 bases at V and 3 bases at J, with 11 bases between the two ends. Germline values: CDR1 SGHVS, CDR2 FQNEAQ. This CDR3 reads CASSQGRLNQPQHF. CDR3 nucleotide sequence: TGTGCCAGCAGCCAGGGACGGCTCAATCAGCCCCAGCATTTT.

The chain carries TRBV7-2 and TRBJ2-3, with 7 nucleotides matching TRBD2. Germline trimming cut 5 bases from V and 6 bases from J; bases unmatched to any gene: 8. Germline assignment: CDR1 SGHTA and CDR2 FQGNSA. CDR3 size: 14 residues. The CDR3 loop is CASSPGGWADTQYF. CDR3 DNA: TGTGCCAGCAGCCCCGGGGGGTGGGCCGATACGCAGTATTTT.

This chain joins TRBV20-1 and TRBJ2-7; perhaps D is TRBD1 or TRBD2 (5 bases each). Germline V gives CDR1 DFQATT, CDR2 SNEGSKA (reference sequence). The V end lost 0 bases, the J end lost 0 bases, and 15 bases lay between the germline ends. The CDR3 has 16 residues. This CDR3 is CSARDGRRGDSYEQYF. CDR3 in DNA: TGCAGTGCTAGAGATGGGAGAAGGGGCGACTCCTACGAGCAGTACTTC.

This CDR3 reads CASSLSLRGGAFF. The CDR3 nucleotides read TGTGCCAGCAGTTTATCCCTTAGAGGGGGAGCTTTCTTT. This sequence joins TRBV12-3 or TRBV12-4 and TRBJ1-1; D perhaps matches TRBD1 (6 bases). V dropped 2 bases and J dropped 10 bases, with 14 bases sitting between them. This CDR3 region has 13 residues.

The chain recombines TRBV7-8 with TRBJ1-5, with no clear D. CDR1 and CDR2 (germline): SGHVS, FQNEAQ. This CDR3 is 14 amino acids long. CDR3 loop: CATSIQQGDQPQHF. The CDR3 coding sequence is TGTGCAACGAGCATACAACAAGGCGATCAGCCCCAGCATTTT.

The chain joins TRBV12-3 or TRBV12-4 to TRBJ1-1; 9 positions match TRBD1. This CDR3 contains 16 residues. V gave up 2 bases and J gave up 4 bases; unmatched junction bases: 8. CDR3 sequence reads: CASSLLGQGVSTEAFF. The DNA of the CDR3 is TGTGCCAGCAGTTTATTGGGACAGGGAGTTAGCACTGAAGCTTTCTTT.

This clonotype was seen a few times. This rearrangement joins TRBV15 to TRBJ1-1; no clear D gene. Germline V gene sequence: CDR1 LNHNV, CDR2 YYDKDF (reference sequence). The CDR3 runs to 15 residues. V was trimmed by 5 bases and J by 0 bases, leaving 13 bases between them. The CDR3 nucleotides are TGTGCCACCAGCGGGCGTACGGCACTGAACACTGAAGCTTTCTTT. Translation: CATSGRTALNTEAFF.

The J gene is TRBJ1-1, the V gene TRBV6-2 or TRBV6-3; no firm D call. The CDR3 spans 18 residues. Per germline, CDR1 MNHEY and CDR2 SVGEGT. The ends were cut back, 2 bases at V and 1 base at J, with 20 bases in the middle. DNA of the CDR3: TGTGCCAGCAGTTACGCCCCCGTGAGTGAGGGCCCGAACACTGAAGCTTTCTTT. Its translation is CASSYAPVSEGPNTEAFF.

Only a few counts were recorded for this clonotype. The rearrangement joins TRBV28 to TRBJ1-1, with 7 positions matching TRBD1. CDR1 and CDR2 (germline): MDHEN, SYDVKM. This CDR3 contains 15 residues. With V trimmed by 6 bases and J by 3 bases, 10 bases remained unmatched. The CDR3 protein is CASSLGDRLHTEAFF. CDR3 DNA sequence: TGTGCCAGCAGCTTGGGGGACAGACTCCACACTGAAGCTTTCTTT.

This clonotype was observed a few times. The rearrangement joins TRBV7-2 to TRBJ2-2, with D perhaps TRBD1 (6 bases). V was clipped by 5 bases and J by 3 bases, with 13 bases between them. The CDR3 extends over 15 amino acids. From germline, CDR1 is SGHTA and CDR2 FQGNSA. In DNA form, the CDR3 reads TGTGCCAGCAGCCCTACAGGGTTAGACACCGGGGAGCTGTTTTTT. Encoded protein: CASSPTGLDTGELFF.

This chain uses TRBV18 with TRBJ1-3; D ambiguous. Germline-derived CDR1 and CDR2 are KGHSH and LQKENI. Trimming took 2 bases from V and 3 from J, leaving 8 bases between them. This CDR3 is 14 amino acids long. CDR3 region: CASSPSQDGNTIYF. The CDR3 DNA follows: TGTGCCAGCTCACCAAGCCAAGATGGAAACACCATATATTTT.

The chain links TRBV5-1 to TRBJ2-5, with D unresolved. V was cut by 2 bases and J by 9 bases, with 17 bases left in between. The length of the CDR3 is 14 residues. CDR1 is SGHRS, CDR2 YFSETQ, per germline. DNA of the CDR3: TGCGCCAGCAGCTTACAAGGCCGTGCGTGGGCCCAGTACTTC. This encodes CASSLQGRAWAQYF.

This clonotype has more than one count but fewer than ten. This chain joins TRBV28 and TRBJ2-1, with a possible D match to TRBD2 (7 bases). CDR1 and CDR2 from the germline V gene are MDHEN and SYDVKM. Trimming pared 8 bases from V and 8 bases from J, leaving 13 bases between. The CDR3 is 12 residues long. CDR3 nucleotide sequence: TGTGCCAGCGGGGGGGCCCAGGATGAGCAGTTCTTC. Protein sequence: CASGGAQDEQFF.

The CDR3 here is CSGDRGGIQYF. CDR3 coding DNA: TGCAGCGGAGACAGGGGGGGCATTCAGTACTTC. V usage is TRBV29-1 and J usage is TRBJ2-4; TRBD1 matches 9 bases. V shed 7 bases and J 9 bases; nucleotides not matched to a gene: 4. The CDR3 extends over 11 amino acids. Germline V CDR1 and CDR2: SQVTM, ANQGSEA.

J is TRBJ2-1 and V is TRBV11-3, with 9 nucleotides matching TRBD1. V lost 5 bases and J lost 9; bases outside the gene matches: 14. The CDR3 totals 16 residues. Germline CDR1 reads SGHNT; CDR2 reads YENEEA. CDR3 region: CASSPQGQGGSAEQFF. The DNA for the CDR3 is TGTGCCAGCAGCCCCCAGGGACAGGGTGGTTCGGCTGAGCAGTTCTTC.

This clonotype was counted ten times or more. This rearrangement joins TRBV7-2 to TRBJ2-1; D may be TRBD1 (5 bases). Trimming cost V 5 bases and J 2 bases, with 7 bases left between them. The CDR3 covers 13 residues. The V gene's germline CDR1 is SGHTA and CDR2 FQGNSA. CDR3 region: CASSPQAYNEQFF. CDR3 bases: TGTGCCAGCAGCCCACAGGCCTACAATGAGCAGTTCTTC.

V usage is TRBV5-1 and J usage is TRBJ2-3; D gene unclear. V lost 4 bases to trimming and J lost 4 bases, with 10 bases between them. Germline-derived CDR1 and CDR2 are SGHRS and YFSETQ. CDR3 length: 13 residues. The chain's CDR3 is CASSTATPDTQYF. The CDR3 DNA is TGCGCCAGCAGCACCGCCACCCCAGATACGCAGTATTTT. The whole variable domain, remainder taken from reference TRBV5-1 and TRBJ2-3, is KAGVTQTPRYLIKTRGQQVTLSCSPISGHRSVSWYQQTPGQGLQFLFEYFSETQRNKGNFPGRFSGRQFSNSRSEMNVSTLELGDSALYLCASSTATPDTQYFGPGTRLTVL.

The chain is built from TRBV6-6 and TRBJ1-2; no reliable D call. Germline assignment: CDR1 MNHNY and CDR2 SVGAGI (reference sequence). V was pared by 6 bases and J by 2 bases, with 13 bases between. The CDR3 is 14 residues long. In DNA, the CDR3 is TGTGCCAGCAGGCCAGGATTCGGGAACTATGGCTACACCTTC. Amino acid sequence: CASRPGFGNYGYTF.

The chain has TRBV29-1 and TRBJ2-1, with a possible D match to TRBD2 (6 bases). CDR1 is SQVTM and CDR2 is ANQGSEA in the germline V gene. The length of the CDR3 is 17 residues. The ends were cut back, 0 bases at V and 8 bases at J, with 23 bases in the middle. The CDR3 DNA follows: TGCAGCGTTGAAGACCTAGAAGCGGGCGGGTTGGTCTATGAGCAGTTCTTC. This encodes CSVEDLEAGGLVYEQFF.

This clonotype was observed a few times. The chain is built from TRBV19 and TRBJ1-1, with unresolved D. Germline CDR1 is LNHDA and CDR2 is SQIVND (reference sequence). There are 14 residues in the CDR3. V dropped 6 bases and J dropped 1 base, with 12 bases sitting between them. In nucleotides, the CDR3 is TGTGCCAGTAGATCGGAGAGCGAGAACACTGAAGCTTTCTTT. Its protein product is CASRSESENTEAFF.

The chain is built from TRBV7-6 and TRBJ1-4, with TRBD1 as a possible D gene (6 bases). The CDR3 spans 15 residues. Germline CDR1 SGHVS, CDR2 FNYEAQ. Trimming removed 5 bases from V and 3 bases from J, with 13 bases in between. The CDR3 DNA follows: TGTGCCAGCAGCCCAGCGGGGGCGGCTAATGAAAAACTGTTTTTT. Its translation: CASSPAGAANEKLFF.

This clonotype has just a few counts. This chain joins TRBV7-6 and TRBJ2-7, with 10 bases lining up with TRBD2. The germline V gene encodes CDR1 SGHVS and CDR2 FNYEAQ. The V and J ends lost 3 bases and 6 bases, in that order; junction bases with no gene match: 14. This CDR3 has 17 amino acids. CDR3 sequence (DNA): TGTGCCAGCAGCTTCGACAGGCGGCTAGCGGGAGAAGCCGAGCAGTACTTC. This sequence encodes CASSFDRRLAGEAEQYF.

The V and J genes are TRBV19 and TRBJ1-5; D is perhaps TRBD1 (5 bases). Deletions cut 9 bases from V and 11 bases from J, with 20 bases between. CDR1 is LNHDA, CDR2 SQIVND, per germline (reference sequence). The CDR3 has 13 residues. The CDR3 DNA follows: TGTGCCAGCCGTGTCGACAGCCTGGGAGCCCAGCATTTT. Translating gives CASRVDSLGAQHF. The full variable domain, with the rest looked up from reference TRBV19 and TRBJ1-5, is DGGITQSPKYLFRKEGQNVTLSCEQNLNHDAMYWYRQDPGQGLRLIYYSQIVNDFQKGDIAEGYSVSREKKESFPLTVTSAQKNPTAFYLCASRVDSLGAQHFGDGTRLSIL.

This clonotype was counted many times. The CDR3 spells CASSYAGRRHTGELFF. For the CDR3, the DNA is TGTGCCAGCAGCTACGCCGGGCGCAGGCACACCGGGGAGCTGTTTTTT. V and J are TRBV7-9 and TRBJ2-2; D not resolved. The V gene lost 4 bases and the J gene lost 3 bases, with 15 bases spanning the gap. From germline, CDR1 is SEHNR and CDR2 FQNEAQ (reference sequence). The CDR3 sequence is 16 residues long.

V is TRBV20-1 and J is TRBJ2-7, with D perhaps assigned TRBD1 or TRBD2 (5 bases each). Germline lookup yields CDR1 DFQATT and CDR2 SNEGSKA (reference sequence). The germline V and J ends were trimmed by 6 bases and 7 bases, with 16 bases remaining between them. This CDR3 is built from 12 residues. The CDR3 DNA sequence: TGCAGTGCGGGCGGGCCCTCAGGGGAGCAGTACTTC. It encodes CSAGGPSGEQYF.

The chain combines TRBV7-2 with TRBJ2-7; no reliable D call. This CDR3 contains 13 residues. In germline, CDR1 is SGHTA, CDR2 FQGNSA. Between the trimmed V and J ends, which lost 2 bases and 3 bases, there was a span of 8 bases. The CDR3 protein is CASSLPPLYEQYF. CDR3 DNA sequence: TGTGCCAGCAGCTTACCTCCCCTCTACGAGCAGTACTTC.

The rearrangement uses TRBV19 and TRBJ1-4; D not certain. V lost 6 bases and J lost 8, with 10 bases in between. Germline assignment: CDR1 LNHDA and CDR2 SQIVND (reference sequence). The CDR3 loop spans 12 amino acids. The CDR3 coding sequence is TGTGCCAGTAGCAACCATCCAGAAAAACTGTTTTTT. Amino acids: CASSNHPEKLFF.

The chain carries TRBV7-2 and TRBJ2-7, with TRBD2 as a possible D gene (6 bases). Germline V lookup: CDR1 SGHTA, CDR2 FQGNSA. V was trimmed by 3 bases and J by 3 bases, leaving 24 bases between them. CDR3 length equals 18 residues. This chain's CDR3 is CASSFGRTTSLQIYEQYF. The CDR3 nucleotides read TGTGCCAGCAGCTTCGGACGGACTACTAGCCTACAAATCTACGAGCAGTACTTC.